The 2 T cell receptor beta chains in this list originate from one sample, sequenced in a study of cytomegalovirus exposure and HLA in healthy donors. The study ran its PCR with 60 Vbeta and 13 Jbeta primers. The protocol was immunoSEQ multiplex PCR, while the TCRdb copy is restricted to in-frame clones and leaves out a portion. The data hold approximately 150,000 clones, with around 75% observed a single time. The specimen sequenced was PBMCs. All receptors derive from a male donor in good health and CMV-seronegative.

The table lists this clone with a count of one. This chain uses TRBV19 with TRBJ2-2; D is uncertain. Trimming removed 5 bases from V and 4 bases from J, with 11 bases in between. This CDR3 is built from 14 residues. Germline CDR1 LNHDA, CDR2 SQIVND (reference sequence). The CDR3 DNA reads as TGTGCCAGTAGTCAGTCTTTTGGCACCGGGGAGCTGTTTTTT. Translation: CASSQSFGTGELFF.

The gene calls are TRBV2 and TRBJ2-1, with 8 bases identical to TRBD1. The CDR3 is 13 residues long. The germline gives CDR1 SNHLY, CDR2 FYNNEI. Germline trimming cut 2 bases from V and 8 bases from J; bases unmatched to any gene: 2. The CDR3 nucleotides read TGTGCCAGCAGTGAACAGGGGGCCGATGAGCAGTTCTTC. Protein product: CASSEQGADEQFF.